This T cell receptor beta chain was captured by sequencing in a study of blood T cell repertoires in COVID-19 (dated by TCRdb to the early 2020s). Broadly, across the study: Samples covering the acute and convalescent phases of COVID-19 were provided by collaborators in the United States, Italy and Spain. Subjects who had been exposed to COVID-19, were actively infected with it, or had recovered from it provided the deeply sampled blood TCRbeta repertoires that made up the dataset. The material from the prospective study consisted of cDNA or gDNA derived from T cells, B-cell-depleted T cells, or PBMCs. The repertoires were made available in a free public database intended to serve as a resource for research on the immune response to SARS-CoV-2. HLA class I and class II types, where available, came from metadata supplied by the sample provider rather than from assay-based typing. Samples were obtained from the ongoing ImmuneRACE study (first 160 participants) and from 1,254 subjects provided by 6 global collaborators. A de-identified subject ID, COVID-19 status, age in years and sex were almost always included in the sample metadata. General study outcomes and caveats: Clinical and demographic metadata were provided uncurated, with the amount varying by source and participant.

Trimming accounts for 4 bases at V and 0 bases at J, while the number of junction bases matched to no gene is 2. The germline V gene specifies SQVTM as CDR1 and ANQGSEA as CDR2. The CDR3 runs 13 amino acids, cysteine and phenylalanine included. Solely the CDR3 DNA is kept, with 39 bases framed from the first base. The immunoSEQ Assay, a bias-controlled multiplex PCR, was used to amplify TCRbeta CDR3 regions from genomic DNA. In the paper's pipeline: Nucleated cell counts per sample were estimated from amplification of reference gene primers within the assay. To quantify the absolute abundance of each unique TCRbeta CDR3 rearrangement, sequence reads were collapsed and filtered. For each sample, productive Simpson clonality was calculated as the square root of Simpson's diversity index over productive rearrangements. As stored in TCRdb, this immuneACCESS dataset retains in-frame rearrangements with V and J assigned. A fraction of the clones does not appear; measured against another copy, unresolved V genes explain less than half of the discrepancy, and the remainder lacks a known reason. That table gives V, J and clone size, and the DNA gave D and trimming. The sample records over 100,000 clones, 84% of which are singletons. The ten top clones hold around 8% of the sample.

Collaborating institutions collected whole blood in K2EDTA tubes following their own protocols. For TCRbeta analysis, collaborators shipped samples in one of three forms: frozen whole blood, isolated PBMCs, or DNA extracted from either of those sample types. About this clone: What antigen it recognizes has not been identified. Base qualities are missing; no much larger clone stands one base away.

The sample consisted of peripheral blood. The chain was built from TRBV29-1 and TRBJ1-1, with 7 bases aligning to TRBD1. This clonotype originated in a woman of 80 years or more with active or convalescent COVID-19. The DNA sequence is TGCAGCGTTGCCGGGACAGTGAACACTGAAGCTTTCTTT. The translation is CSVAGTVNTEAFF.